Sequencing of this T cell receptor (beta chain) was carried out in a study of T cell responses to AZD1222 COVID-19 vaccine. Study conclusions and caveats: Clonal diversity may have been underestimated in mostly white British donors. None of the repertoires were sampled until the peak T cell response had passed.

V was pared by 1 base and J by 4 bases, with 0 bases of the junction left unmatched. The CDR3 contains 15 residues. The germline gives CDR1 LGHDT, CDR2 YNNKEL (reference sequence). With respect to this clone: Antigen specificity is unknown.

Clones were read by immunoSEQ multiplex PCR, and TCRdb kept only the in-frame ones, dropping some. The sample includes 55,000 to 75,000 clones, over 60% seen only once; the top ten take about 12%. Sequencing used peripheral blood, obtained on day 0 of AZD1222 vaccination. The source of this sequence is an adult in good health. This chain links TRBV3-1 (or the pseudogene TRBV3-2) with TRBJ1-6; 8 bases match TRBD1. The CDR3 here is CASSQGQGYNSPLHF. CDR3 in DNA: TGTGCCAGCAGCCAAGGACAGGGGTATAATTCACCCCTCCACTTT.